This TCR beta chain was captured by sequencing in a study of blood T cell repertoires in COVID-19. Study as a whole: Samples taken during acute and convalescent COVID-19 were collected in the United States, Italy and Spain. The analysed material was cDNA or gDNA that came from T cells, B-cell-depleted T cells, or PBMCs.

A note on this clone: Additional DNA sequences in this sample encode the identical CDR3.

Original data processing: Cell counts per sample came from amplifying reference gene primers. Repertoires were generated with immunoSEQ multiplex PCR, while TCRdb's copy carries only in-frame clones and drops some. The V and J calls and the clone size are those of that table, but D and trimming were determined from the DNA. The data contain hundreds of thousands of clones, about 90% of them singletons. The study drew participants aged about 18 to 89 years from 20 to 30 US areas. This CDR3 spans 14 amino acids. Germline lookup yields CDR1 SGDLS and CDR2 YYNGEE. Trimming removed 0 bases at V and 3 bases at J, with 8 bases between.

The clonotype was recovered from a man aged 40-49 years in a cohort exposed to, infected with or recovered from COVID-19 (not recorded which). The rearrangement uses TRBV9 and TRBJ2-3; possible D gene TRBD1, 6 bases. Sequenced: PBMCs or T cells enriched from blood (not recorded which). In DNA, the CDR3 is TGTGCCAGCAGCGTAGGCAGGGGTACAGATACGCAGTATTTT. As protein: CASSVGRGTDTQYF.